In its sample, the clone carrying this T cell receptor (beta chain) was seen many times. Antigen unknown. Amplified TCR beta CDR3 regions came from RNA transcripts. The study used the HTBI primer set for a first-round RT-PCR of the TCR CDR3. TCRdb reprocessed the multiplex PCR reads via MiXCR and lists one record per CDR3 protein. The sample consists of around 300,000 distinct CDR3 sequences, more than 11% of them appearing once. The CDR3 has 15 residues. V lost 7 bases, J lost 7 bases, and 17 bases stayed unmatched. In germline, CDR1 is SQVTM, CDR2 ANQGSEA. These data are taken from a study of T cells in Graves' hyperthyroidism and ophthalmopathy. Study-level results: Blood also showed most of the thyroid clonotypes that were expanded above 0.001.

The chain carries TRBV29-1 and TRBJ2-5; 8 nucleotides agree with TRBD2. The source of this sequence is a woman younger than 45 with Graves' hyperthyroidism. Material: blood. Here the CDR3 reads CSALTPTVAGGTQYF. Written as DNA, the CDR3 is TGCAGCGCCCTAACCCCGACTGTGGCGGGAGGGACCCAGTACTTC.